This T cell receptor (beta chain) was retrieved from a study of blood T cell repertoires in COVID-19. Germline CDR1 reads SGHNT; CDR2 reads YYREEE (reference sequence). After removal of 4 bases from V and 1 base from J, the junction contained 8 bases not matched to a gene. This CDR3 is 16 amino acids long. Libraries were prepared by immunoSEQ multiplex PCR; TCRdb keeps only in-frame clonotypes and omits some of them. In the table there are around 260,000 clones, around 81% of which are singletons. This TCR derives from a person aged 70 to 79 with COVID-19, enrolled during active disease. This rearrangement joins TRBV5-4 to TRBJ2-7, with TRBD2 identical over 10 bases. The sequenced sample consisted of peripheral blood. Here the CDR3 DNA reads TGTGCCAGCAGCCCGCCGGGACTAGCGTCTTCCTACGAGCAGTACTTC. Protein product: CASSPPGLASSYEQYF.